Described below is a single T cell receptor beta chain sequence and its context. This sample is drawn from a study of blood T cell repertoires in COVID-19. Study background: The study drew acute and convalescent COVID-19 samples from the United States, Italy and Spain.

Only in-frame clones appear in the TCRdb table, and some are missing; sequencing was by immunoSEQ multiplex PCR. The sample has 340,000 or so clones; 70% to 90% are singletons. Germline V CDR1 and CDR2: SGDLS, YYNGEE. V lost 4 bases, J lost 6 bases, and 20 bases lay in between. The CDR3 has 16 amino acids. V is TRBV9 and J is TRBJ1-5; D is perhaps TRBD1 (6 bases). The sequenced material came from PBMCs or T cells enriched from blood (not recorded which). The clonotype comes from a middle-aged woman with acute COVID-19. The CDR3 DNA is TGTGCCAGCAGCTCAACCCCCGAGACAGGTATTCAGCCCCAGCATTTT. Translating it yields CASSSTPETGIQPQHF.